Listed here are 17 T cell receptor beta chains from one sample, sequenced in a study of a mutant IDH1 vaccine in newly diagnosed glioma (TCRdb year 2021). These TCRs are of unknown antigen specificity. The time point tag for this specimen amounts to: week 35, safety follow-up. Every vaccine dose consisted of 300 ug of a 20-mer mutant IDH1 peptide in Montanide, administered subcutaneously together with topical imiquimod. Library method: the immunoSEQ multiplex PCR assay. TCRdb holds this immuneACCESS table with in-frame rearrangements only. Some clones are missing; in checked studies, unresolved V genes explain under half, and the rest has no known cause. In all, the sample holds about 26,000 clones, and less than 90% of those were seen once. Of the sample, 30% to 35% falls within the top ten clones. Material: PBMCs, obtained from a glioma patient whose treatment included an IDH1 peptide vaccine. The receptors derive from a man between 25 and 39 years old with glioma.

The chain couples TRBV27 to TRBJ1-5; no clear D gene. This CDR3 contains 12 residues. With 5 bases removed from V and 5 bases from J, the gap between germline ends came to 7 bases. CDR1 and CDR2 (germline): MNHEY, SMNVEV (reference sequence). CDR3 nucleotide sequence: TGTGCCAGCAGTAAAGGAGATCAGCCCCAGCATTTT. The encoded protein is CASSKGDQPQHF.

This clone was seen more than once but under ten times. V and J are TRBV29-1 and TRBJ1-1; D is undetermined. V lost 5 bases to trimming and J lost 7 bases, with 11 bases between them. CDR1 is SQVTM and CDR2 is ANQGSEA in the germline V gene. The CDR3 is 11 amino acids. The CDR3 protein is CSVYPGSEAFF. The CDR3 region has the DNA TGCAGCGTTTATCCGGGTAGTGAAGCTTTCTTT. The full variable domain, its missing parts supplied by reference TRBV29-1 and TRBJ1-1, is SAVISQKPSRDICQRGTSLTIQCQVDSQVTMMFWYRQQPGQSLTLIATANQGSEATYESGFVIDKFPISRPNLTFSTLTVSNMSPEDSSIYLCSVYPGSEAFFGQGTRLTVV.

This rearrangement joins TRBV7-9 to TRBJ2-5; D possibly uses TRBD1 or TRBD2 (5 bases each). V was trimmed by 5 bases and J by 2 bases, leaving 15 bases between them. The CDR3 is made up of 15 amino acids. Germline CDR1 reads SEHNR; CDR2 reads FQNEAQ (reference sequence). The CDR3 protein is CASSPPGAHQETQYF. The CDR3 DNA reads TGTGCCAGCAGCCCCCCCGGGGCGCATCAAGAGACCCAGTACTTC.

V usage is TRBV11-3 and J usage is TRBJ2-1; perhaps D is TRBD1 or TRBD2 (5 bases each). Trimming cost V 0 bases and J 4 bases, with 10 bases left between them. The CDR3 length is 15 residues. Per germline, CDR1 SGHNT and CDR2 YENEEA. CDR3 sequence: CASSLDGREYNEQFF. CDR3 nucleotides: TGTGCCAGCAGCTTAGATGGCAGGGAGTACAATGAGCAGTTCTTC. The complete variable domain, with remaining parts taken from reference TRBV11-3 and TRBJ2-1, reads EAGVVQSPRYKIIEKKQPVAFWCNPISGHNTLYWYLQNLGQGPELLIRYENEEAVDDSQLPKDRFSAERLKGVDSTLKIQPAELGDSAVYLCASSLDGREYNEQFFGPGTRLTVL.

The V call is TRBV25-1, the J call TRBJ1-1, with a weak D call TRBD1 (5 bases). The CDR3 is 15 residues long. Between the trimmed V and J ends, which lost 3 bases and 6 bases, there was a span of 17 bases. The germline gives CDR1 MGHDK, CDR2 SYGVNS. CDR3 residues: CASSDLMTEFSEAFF. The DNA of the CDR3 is TGTGCCAGCAGTGATTTGATGACAGAATTTTCTGAAGCTTTCTTT.

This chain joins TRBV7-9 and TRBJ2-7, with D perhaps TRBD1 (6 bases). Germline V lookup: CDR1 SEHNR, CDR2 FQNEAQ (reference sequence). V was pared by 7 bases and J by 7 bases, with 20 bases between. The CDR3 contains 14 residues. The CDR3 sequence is CASIPREGEIEQYF. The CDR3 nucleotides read TGTGCCAGCATCCCGCGAGAGGGGGAAATTGAGCAGTACTTC.

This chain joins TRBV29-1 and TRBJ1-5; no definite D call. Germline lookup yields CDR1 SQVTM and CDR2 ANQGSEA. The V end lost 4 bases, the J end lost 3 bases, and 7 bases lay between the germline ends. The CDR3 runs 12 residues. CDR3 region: CSVGGNNQPQHF. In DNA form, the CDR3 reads TGCAGCGTTGGTGGCAACAATCAGCCCCAGCATTTT.

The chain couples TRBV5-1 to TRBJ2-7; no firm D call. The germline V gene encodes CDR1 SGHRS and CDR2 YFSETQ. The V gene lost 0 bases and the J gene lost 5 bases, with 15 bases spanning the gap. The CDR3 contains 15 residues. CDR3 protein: CASSLDSSPMNEQYF. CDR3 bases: TGCGCCAGCAGCTTGGATTCCTCGCCCATGAACGAGCAGTACTTC.

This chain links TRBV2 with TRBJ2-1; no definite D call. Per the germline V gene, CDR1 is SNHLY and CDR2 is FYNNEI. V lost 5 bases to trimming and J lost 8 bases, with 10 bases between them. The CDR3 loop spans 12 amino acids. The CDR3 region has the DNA TGTGCCAGCAGTTTAAAGACGGATGAGCAGTTCTTC. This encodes CASSLKTDEQFF.

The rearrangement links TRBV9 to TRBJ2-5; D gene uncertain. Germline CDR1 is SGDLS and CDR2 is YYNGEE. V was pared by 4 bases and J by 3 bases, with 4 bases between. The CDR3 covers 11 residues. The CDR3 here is CASSSEETQYF. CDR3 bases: TGTGCCAGCAGCTCCGAAGAGACCCAGTACTTC.

CDR3 nucleotide sequence: TGTGCCTGGAAGGACAGATCCTCGGCCTACGAGCAGTACTTC. Translating gives CAWKDRSSAYEQYF. V and J are TRBV30 and TRBJ2-7, with D possibly matching TRBD1 (6 bases). Germline V gives CDR1 GTSNPN, CDR2 SVGIG (reference sequence). The CDR3 consists of 14 residues. Between the trimmed V and J ends, which lost 4 bases and 2 bases, there was a span of 15 bases.

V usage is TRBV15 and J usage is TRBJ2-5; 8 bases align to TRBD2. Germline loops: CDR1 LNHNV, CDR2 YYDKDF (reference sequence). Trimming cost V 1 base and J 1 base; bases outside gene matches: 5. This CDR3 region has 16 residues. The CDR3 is CATSRAKRGPQETQYF. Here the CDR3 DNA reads TGTGCCACCAGCAGAGCAAAGCGGGGGCCCCAAGAGACCCAGTACTTC.

The CDR3 DNA reads as TGTGCCAGCAGCCCAGACAGGGCCCAGTACTTC. It encodes CASSPDRAQYF. The gene calls are TRBV7-2 and TRBJ2-5; 7 bases agree with TRBD1. The CDR3 is made up of 11 amino acids. V dropped 5 bases and J dropped 9; count of bases not matched to a gene: 3. Germline V gene lookup returns CDR1 SGHTA and CDR2 FQGNSA.

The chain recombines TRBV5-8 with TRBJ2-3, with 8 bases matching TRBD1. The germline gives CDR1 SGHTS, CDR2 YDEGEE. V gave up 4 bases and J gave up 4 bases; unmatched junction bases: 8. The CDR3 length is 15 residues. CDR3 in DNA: TGTGCCAGCAGCCACCGACAGGGGCGGCCAGATACGCAGTATTTT. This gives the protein CASSHRQGRPDTQYF.

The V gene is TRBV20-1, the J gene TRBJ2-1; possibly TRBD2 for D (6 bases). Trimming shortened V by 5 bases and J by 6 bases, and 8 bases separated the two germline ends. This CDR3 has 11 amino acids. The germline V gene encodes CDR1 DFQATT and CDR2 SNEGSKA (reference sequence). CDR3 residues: CSASTSNEQFF. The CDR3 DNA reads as TGCAGTGCTTCGACTAGCAATGAGCAGTTCTTC.

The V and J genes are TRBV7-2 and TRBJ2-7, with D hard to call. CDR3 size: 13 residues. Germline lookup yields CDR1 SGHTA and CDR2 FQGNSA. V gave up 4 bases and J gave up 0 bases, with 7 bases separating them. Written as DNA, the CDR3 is TGTGCCAGCAGCTCGGGCAGCTCCTACGAGCAGTACTTC. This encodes CASSSGSSYEQYF.

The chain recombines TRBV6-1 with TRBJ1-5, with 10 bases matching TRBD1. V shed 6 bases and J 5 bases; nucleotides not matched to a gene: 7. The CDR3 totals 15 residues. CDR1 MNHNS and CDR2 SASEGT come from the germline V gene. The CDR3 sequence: CASSPDRGRDQPQHF. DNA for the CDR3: TGTGCCAGCAGCCCCGACAGGGGGCGCGATCAGCCCCAGCATTTT.